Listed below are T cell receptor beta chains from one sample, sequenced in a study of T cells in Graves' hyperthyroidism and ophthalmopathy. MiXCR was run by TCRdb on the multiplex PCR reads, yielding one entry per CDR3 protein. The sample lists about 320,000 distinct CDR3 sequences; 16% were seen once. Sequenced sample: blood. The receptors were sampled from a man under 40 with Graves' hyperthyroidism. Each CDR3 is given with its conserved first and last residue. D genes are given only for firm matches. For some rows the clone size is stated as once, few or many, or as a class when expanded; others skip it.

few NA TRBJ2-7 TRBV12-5 TGTGCTAGTGGTTCCAGGGCCCTAGATAGGGGCGCTTACTACGAGCAGTACTTC CASGSRALDRGAYYEQYF
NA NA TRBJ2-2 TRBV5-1 TGCGCCAGCTTCTCCGGGACGAACACCGGGGAGCTGTTTTTT CASFSGTNTGELFF
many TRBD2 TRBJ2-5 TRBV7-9 TGTGCCAGCAGCTCTCAAGGGGCTGCGAGCGGGAGAGAGGGAGAGACCCAGTACTTC CASSSQGAASGREGETQYF
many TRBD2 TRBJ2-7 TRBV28 TGTGCCAGCAGCCAAACTAGCGGGAGTTTCGACGAGCAGTACTTC CASSQTSGSFDEQYF
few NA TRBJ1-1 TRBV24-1 TGTGCCACCAGTGATGGGGGAATCGGCCAAGCTTTCTTT CATSDGGIGQAFF
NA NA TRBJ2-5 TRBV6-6 TGTGCCAGCAGTTACTCTGGTGGAGCGGAGACCCAGTACTTC CASSYSGGAETQYF
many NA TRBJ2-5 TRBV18 TGTGCCAGCTCACGGGACCGACGGGAGACCCAGTACTTC CASSRDRRETQYF
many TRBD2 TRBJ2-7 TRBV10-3 TGTGCCATCAGTAAAAGGGGACTAGCGGGAGGCGGGTACGAGCAGTACTTC CAISKRGLAGGGYEQYF
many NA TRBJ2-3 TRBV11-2 TGTGCCAGCAGCTTAGATCCTTTCACAGATACGCAGTATTTT CASSLDPFTDTQYF
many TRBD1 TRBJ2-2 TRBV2 TGTGCCAGCAGTGGGACAGGGGGGTGGACCGGGGAGCTGTTTTTT CASSGTGGWTGELFF
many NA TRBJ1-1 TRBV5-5 TGTGCCAGCAGCTGGGAGGAGGCCCGAGGGGCTTTCTTT CASSWEEARGAFF
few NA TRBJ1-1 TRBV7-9 TGTGCCAGCAGCTATCTTTCGAACACTGAAGCTTTCTTT CASSYLSNTEAFF